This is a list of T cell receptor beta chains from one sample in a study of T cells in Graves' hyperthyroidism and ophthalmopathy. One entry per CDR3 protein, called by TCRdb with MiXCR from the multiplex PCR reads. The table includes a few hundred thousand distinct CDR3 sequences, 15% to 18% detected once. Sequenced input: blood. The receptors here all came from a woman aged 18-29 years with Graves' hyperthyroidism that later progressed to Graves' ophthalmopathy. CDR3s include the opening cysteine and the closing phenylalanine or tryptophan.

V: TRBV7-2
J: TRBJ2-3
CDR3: CASSNADTQYF

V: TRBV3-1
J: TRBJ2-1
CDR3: CASSSLAGEQFF

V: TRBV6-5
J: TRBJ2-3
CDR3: CASSYDGSGSLQDTQYF

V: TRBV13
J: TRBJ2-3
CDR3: CASSLWLAGIAQYF

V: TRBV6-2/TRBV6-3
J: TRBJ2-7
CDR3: CASTPSGAFYEQYF

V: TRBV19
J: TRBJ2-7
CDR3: CACSDRGKNEQYF

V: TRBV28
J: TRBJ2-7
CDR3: CASRQNYEQYF

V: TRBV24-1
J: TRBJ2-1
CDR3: CATSDFRGDEQFF

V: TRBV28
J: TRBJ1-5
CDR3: CASSQLGQPQHF

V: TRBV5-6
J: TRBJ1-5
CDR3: CAGSLGGLHSNQPQHF

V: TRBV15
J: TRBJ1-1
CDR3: CATSRALDRGLGTEAFF

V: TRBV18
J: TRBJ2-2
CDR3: CASSPPMTGGSNTGELFF

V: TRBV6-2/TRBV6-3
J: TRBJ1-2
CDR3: CASSLTASVGGYTF

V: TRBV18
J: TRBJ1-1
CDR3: CASSIQTVITEAFF

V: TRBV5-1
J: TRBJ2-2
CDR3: CASSLGAVLAGDLMNTGELFF

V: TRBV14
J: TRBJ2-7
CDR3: CASSPRLLSYEQYF

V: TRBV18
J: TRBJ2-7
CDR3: CASSPQTPGPGVCEQYF